This TCR beta chain was captured by sequencing in a study of metastatic and nonmetastatic thyroid tumors. The wider study: A comparison of repertoires was made across blood and tumor or nodule tissue from malignant and benign thyroid patients.

Ten or more counts support this clone. TCRdb reassembled clones from the PCR reads with MiXCR. The table includes tens of thousands of clones, approximately 18% detected once. V lost 6 bases and J lost 3; bases outside the gene matches: 8. CDR1 and CDR2 from the germline V gene are KGHSH and LQKENI. The CDR3 totals 15 residues. Patients were all untreated before their thyroid surgery. The clonotype was recovered from a male donor with papillary thyroid cancer or a benign thyroid nodule (not recorded which). Some clones in this sample may be carry-over from other donors' samples. The sequenced sample consisted of blood. The chain uses TRBV18 and TRBJ2-1; 7 nucleotides agree with TRBD1. In nucleotides, the CDR3 is TGTGCCAGCTCCATCACAGGGGCTGACTACAATGAGCAGTTCTTC. The encoded protein is CASSITGADYNEQFF.